The rows below give T cell receptor beta chains drawn from one sample of a study of STAT5B mutations in CD4+ large granular lymphocyte leukemia. TCRdb's copy holds only in-frame clones and misses some; the assay was immunoSEQ multiplex PCR. The top ten hold roughly 1.8% of the sample, which has tens of thousands of clones, approximately 71% seen once. Sequencing was carried out using CD4+ T cells from blood buffy coats. Receptors originate from a human donor in good health. CDR3s include the opening cysteine and the closing phenylalanine or tryptophan. A D gene is named only where the DNA matches it firmly. Clone size is stated in some rows and not others, as once, few, many or a class when expanded.

CDR3,DNA,V,J,size,D
CAISAEKSTDTQYF,TGTGCCATCAGCGCAGAGAAAAGCACAGATACGCAGTATTTT,TRBV10-3,TRBJ2-3,-,-
CASSQGARNQPQHF,TGCGCCAGCAGCCAAGGGGCGCGGAATCAGCCCCAGCATTTT,TRBV4-3,TRBJ1-5,-,-
CASSQSRSGGSGEQFF,TGCGCCAGCAGCCAATCCCGGAGTGGGGGCTCAGGTGAGCAGTTCTTC,TRBV4-1,TRBJ2-1,-,-
CASSVTGLAKNIQYF,TGTGCCAGCAGCGTGACAGGGCTAGCCAAAAACATTCAGTACTTC,TRBV9,TRBJ2-4,-,TRBD1
CASRPGGANTEAFF,TGTGCCAGCCGGCCGGGGGGGGCGAACACTGAAGCTTTCTTT,TRBV14,TRBJ1-1,-,-
CASSLTQDSPLHF,TGTGCCAGCAGCTTGACACAAGATTCACCCCTCCACTTT,TRBV7-9,TRBJ1-6,-,-
CASSPVTGKNTEAFF,TGTGCCAGCTCACCAGTAACAGGGAAGAACACTGAAGCTTTCTTT,TRBV18,TRBJ1-1,few,-
CASSGGGTEAFF,TGCGCCAGCAGTGGTGGTGGGACTGAAGCTTTCTTT,TRBV5-1,TRBJ1-1,few,-
CASSLGTTYNEQFF,TGTGCCAGCAGCTTGGGGACGACCTACAATGAGCAGTTCTTC,TRBV7-9,TRBJ2-1,-,-
CASSDLVGRPQHF,TGTGCCAGCAGTGACCTAGTTGGTAGGCCCCAGCATTTT,TRBV2,TRBJ1-5,few,-
CASSPTPSVNTEAFF,TGTGCCAGCTCACCGACTCCGTCCGTGAACACTGAAGCTTTCTTT,TRBV18,TRBJ1-1,-,-
CASSLWGREETQYF,TGTGCCAGCAGCTTATGGGGGCGTGAAGAGACCCAGTACTTC,TRBV7-2,TRBJ2-5,-,-
CASSKTRGPATNEKLFF,TGTGCCAGTAGTAAGACACGCGGGCCTGCAACTAATGAAAAACTGTTTTTT,TRBV19,TRBJ1-4,-,-
CASSVGLRGIKGTEAFF,TGTGCCAGCAGCGTGGGGCTCAGGGGGATTAAGGGCACTGAAGCTTTCTTT,TRBV9,TRBJ1-1,-,TRBD1
CASSPGLGEGYTF,TGTGCCAGCAGCCCGGGATTAGGGGAAGGCTACACCTTC,TRBV7-3,TRBJ1-2,-,-
CASSVDPGAGNEQFF,TGTGCCAGCAGCGTAGATCCGGGGGCTGGGAATGAGCAGTTCTTC,TRBV9,TRBJ2-1,-,-
CASSALGVPQQEQFF,TGTGCCAGCAGCGCCCTGGGGGTCCCGCAACAGGAGCAGTTCTTC,TRBV11-3,TRBJ2-1,-,-
CASSRGDTEAFF,TGTGCCAGCAGCCGCGGGGACACTGAAGCTTTCTTT,TRBV7-9,TRBJ1-1,-,-
CASSPRFRGGPGDTEAFF,TGTGCCAGCTCACCAAGGTTCCGGGGAGGACCTGGGGACACTGAAGCTTTCTTT,TRBV18,TRBJ1-1,-,-
CASSMGGTEDSPLHF,TGTGCCAGCAGCATGGGAGGGACAGAGGATTCACCCCTCCACTTT,TRBV7-2,TRBJ1-6,-,TRBD1
CASSPGTANGYTF,TGTGCCAGCAGCCCCGGGACAGCGAATGGCTACACCTTC,TRBV7-2,TRBJ1-2,-,TRBD1
CASSLEGGGGAQYF,TGCGCCAGCAGCTTGGAAGGCGGGGGAGGGGCCCAGTACTTC,TRBV5-1,TRBJ2-5,-,TRBD2
CASGIRGEKLFF,TGTGCCAGCGGGATCAGGGGTGAAAAACTGTTTTTT,TRBV6-5,TRBJ1-4,-,-
CASSESSLGANVLTF,TGTGCCAGCAGTGAAAGTTCGCTCGGGGCCAACGTCCTGACTTTC,TRBV6-1,TRBJ2-6,-,-
CASRELTANTEAFF,TGTGCCAGCAGGGAGCTGACAGCGAACACTGAAGCTTTCTTT,TRBV6-5,TRBJ1-1,-,-
CASSQGAQSPLHF,TGTGCCAGCAGCCAGGGGGCGCAATCACCCCTCCACTTT,TRBV5-6,TRBJ1-6,-,TRBD1
CASSQGQASNTQYF,TGTGCCAGCAGCCAAGGACAGGCCTCGAATACGCAGTATTTT,TRBV14,TRBJ2-3,-,-
CASSSTLRGANVLTF,TGTGCCAGCAGCTCGACTCTGCGCGGGGCCAACGTCCTGACTTTC,TRBV5-4,TRBJ2-6,-,-
CASSQEGAGTYEQYF,TGCGCCAGCAGCCAAGAGGGGGCGGGCACCTACGAGCAGTACTTC,TRBV4-3,TRBJ2-7,once,-
CASSAGLANSYEQYF,TGTGCCAGCAGCGCCGGACTAGCGAACTCCTACGAGCAGTACTTC,TRBV7-9,TRBJ2-7,few,TRBD2
CASSQSGGGTDTQYF,TGTGCCAGCAGTCAAAGCGGGGGTGGTACAGATACGCAGTATTTT,TRBV6-6,TRBJ2-3,-,TRBD2
CASSITGVREAFF,TGTGCCAGTAGTATCACAGGGGTTCGTGAAGCTTTCTTT,TRBV19,TRBJ1-1,-,TRBD1
CASSRVGGGTVRNTEAFF,TGTGCCAGTAGTCGGGTCGGGGGGGGAACAGTGAGGAACACTGAAGCTTTCTTT,TRBV7-3,TRBJ1-1,-,-
CASSQDREKLFF,TGTGCCAGCAGCCAAGACAGGGAAAAACTGTTTTTT,TRBV4-2,TRBJ1-4,-,-
CASSIRRTRDQPQHF,TGTGCCAGTAGTATACGACGGACCCGGGATCAGCCCCAGCATTTT,TRBV19,TRBJ1-5,few,-
CASQGGYEQYF,TGTGCCTCCCAGGGGGGCTACGAGCAGTACTTC,TRBV10-3,TRBJ2-7,few,-
CAISRTGPQSNYGYTF,TGTGCCATTTCTAGGACAGGGCCCCAATCTAACTATGGCTACACCTTC,TRBV7-6,TRBJ1-2,-,TRBD1
CASSLRQGGPDTQYF,TGTGCCAGCAGCTTACGCCAGGGTGGACCAGATACGCAGTATTTT,TRBV7-3,TRBJ2-3,-,-
CASSSTPTSTEAFF,TGCGCCAGCAGCTCGACTCCCACCAGCACTGAAGCTTTCTTT,TRBV5-1,TRBJ1-1,once,-
CASSHTYTGDRKTEAFF,TGTGCCAGCAGCCACACTTACACGGGGGACAGGAAAACTGAAGCTTTCTTT,TRBV4-2,TRBJ1-1,-,TRBD1